This record covers a single T cell receptor beta chain. Its antigen is as yet unknown. The V and J ends lost 0 bases and 3 bases respectively, with 11 bases between them. The CDR3 is 15 amino acids. CDR1 and CDR2 from the germline V gene are SGHRS and YFSETQ. The data were obtained in a study of CD8+ T cells in alopecia areata. Study-wide background: Treated patients were given 5 to 10 mg oral tofacitinib twice daily.

Sequencing relied on a cDNA template that was reverse transcribed from extracted RNA. Only in-frame clones appear in the TCRdb table, and some are missing; sequencing was by immunoSEQ multiplex PCR. The sample lists fewer than 150,000 clones; about 57% were seen once. Findings of the study overall: The study found higher clonality in lesional than normal scalp, especially in alopecia totalis/universalis.

As part of sample collection, lesional scalp punch biopsies and peripheral blood were taken from alopecia areata patients. PBMC-derived CD4+ and CD8+ T cells were sorted. This receptor was obtained from a human donor with alopecia areata. The sample here was CD4+ T cells sorted from blood, taken at week 0. J is TRBJ2-3 and V is TRBV5-1; tentative D call: TRBD2 (6 bases). Here the CDR3 DNA reads TGCGCCAGCAGCTTGGAGGGACTCGGAACAGATACGCAGTATTTT. Translation: CASSLEGLGTDTQYF.